This TCR beta chain was sequenced for a study of response to subunit inactivated influenza vaccine. Trimming took 5 bases from V and 6 from J; bases not matched to a gene: 8. Looked up from germline, CDR1 is SGHAT and CDR2 is FQNNGV. This CDR3 region has 14 residues. This clonotype has more than one count but fewer than ten. TCRdb re-called the RT-PCR reads with MiXCR, one entry per CDR3 protein. This sample has hundreds of thousands of distinct CDR3 sequences, with 14% found just once. This TCR came from a man between 50 and 59 years old who received an inactivated influenza vaccine. The rearrangement joins TRBV11-2 to TRBJ2-3; 7 nucleotides agree with TRBD2. The sequences come from PBMCs from blood, collected less than 15 days before vaccination. CDR3 residues: CASSAGLGLDTQYF. CDR3 in DNA: TGTGCCAGCAGCGCAGGACTAGGGCTGGATACGCAGTATTTT.